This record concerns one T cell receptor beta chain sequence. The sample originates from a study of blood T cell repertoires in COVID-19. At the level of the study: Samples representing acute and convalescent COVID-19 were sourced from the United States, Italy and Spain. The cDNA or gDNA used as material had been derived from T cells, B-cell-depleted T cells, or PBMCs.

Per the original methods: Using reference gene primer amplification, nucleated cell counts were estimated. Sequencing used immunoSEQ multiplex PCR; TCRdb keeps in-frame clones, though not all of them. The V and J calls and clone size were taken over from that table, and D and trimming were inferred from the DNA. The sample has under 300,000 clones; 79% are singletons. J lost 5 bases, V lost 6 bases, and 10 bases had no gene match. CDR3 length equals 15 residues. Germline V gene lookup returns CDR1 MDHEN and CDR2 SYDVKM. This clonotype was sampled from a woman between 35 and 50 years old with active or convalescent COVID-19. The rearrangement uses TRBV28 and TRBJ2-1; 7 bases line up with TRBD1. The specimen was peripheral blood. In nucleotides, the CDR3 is TGTGCCAGCAGCTTAGTGGCAGACAGGGACAATGAGCAGTTCTTC. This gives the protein CASSLVADRDNEQFF.